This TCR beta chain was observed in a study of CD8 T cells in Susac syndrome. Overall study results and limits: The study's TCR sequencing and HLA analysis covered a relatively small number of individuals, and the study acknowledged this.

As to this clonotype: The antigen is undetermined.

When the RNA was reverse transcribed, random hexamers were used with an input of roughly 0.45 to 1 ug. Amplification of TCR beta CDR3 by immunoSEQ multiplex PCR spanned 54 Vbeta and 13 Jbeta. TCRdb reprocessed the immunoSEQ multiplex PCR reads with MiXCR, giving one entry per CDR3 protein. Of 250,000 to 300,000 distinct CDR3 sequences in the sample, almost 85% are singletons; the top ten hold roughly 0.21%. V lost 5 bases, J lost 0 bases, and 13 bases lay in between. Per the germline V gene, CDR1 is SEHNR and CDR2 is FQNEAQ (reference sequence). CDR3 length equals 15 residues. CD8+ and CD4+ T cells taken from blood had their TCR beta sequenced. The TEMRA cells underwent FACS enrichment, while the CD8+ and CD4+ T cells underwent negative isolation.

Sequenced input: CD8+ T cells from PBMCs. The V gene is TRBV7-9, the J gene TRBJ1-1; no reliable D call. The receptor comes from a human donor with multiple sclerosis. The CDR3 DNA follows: TGTGCCAGCAGCCCGGTCAGGATACTGAACACTGAAGCTTTCTTT. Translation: CASSPVRILNTEAFF.